This T cell receptor beta chain was sequenced in a study of T cells expressing NK-cell markers. Notes on this clonotype: What it recognizes is unknown.

Whole-study findings and limits: Certain NKG2C+ T cell clones were expanded, and their HCMV specificity remained unclear.

CDR1 and CDR2 from the germline V gene are SEHNR and FQNEAQ (reference sequence). The CDR3 is made up of 13 amino acids. It was by 5'RACE template switching with UMIs that TCR beta cDNA was made. No DNA is given; TCRdb re-called the 5' RACE reads and lists each CDR3 protein once. The sample table includes over 150,000 distinct CDR3 sequences. The J gene is TRBJ2-1, the V gene TRBV7-9. Sequencing used blood T cells: a sorted CD56 or NKG2C T cell subset, CD4+ or CD8+ T cells, or bulk PBMC T cells (not recorded which). This receptor was obtained from a woman between 50 and 59 years old in good health. The CDR3 loop reads CASTSGPYNEQFF.